Shown below are 5 T cell receptor beta chains from a single sample sequenced in a study of blood T cell repertoires in COVID-19. Assay used: immunoSEQ multiplex PCR; TCRdb lists only in-frame clones, some missing. The sample consists of about 120,000 clones, around 87% of them appearing once. Input material: peripheral blood. These receptors were taken from a man aged 65 to 85 with active or convalescent COVID-19.

The rearrangement uses TRBV18 and TRBJ2-1; possibly TRBD1 for D (7 bases). V dropped 5 bases and J dropped 7 bases, with 18 bases sitting between them. Germline CDR1 is KGHSH and CDR2 is LQKENI. This CDR3 spans 15 amino acids. CDR3: CASSYQGGILNEQFF. The CDR3 coding sequence is TGTGCCAGCTCATACCAGGGGGGTATCTTGAATGAGCAGTTCTTC.

In this sample, this clone turned up once. The chain joins TRBV14 to TRBJ2-3; the D is unclear. This CDR3 is built from 13 residues. CDR1 SGHDN and CDR2 FVKESK come from the germline V gene. V was pared by 0 bases and J by 7 bases, with 8 bases between. The CDR3 loop reads CASSQDGVYTQYF. The CDR3 nucleotides are TGTGCCAGCAGCCAAGATGGAGTTTATACGCAGTATTTT.

The genes are TRBV28 and TRBJ2-7; TRBD1 is a possible D gene (6 bases). Trimming pared 4 bases from V and 2 bases from J, leaving 12 bases between. This CDR3 has 14 amino acids. CDR1 MDHEN and CDR2 SYDVKM come from the germline V gene. CDR3 bases: TGTGCCAGCAGTTCCCCGGGACATCCCTACGAGCAGTACTTC. Translated, it gives CASSSPGHPYEQYF.

The V and J genes are TRBV9 and TRBJ2-1; TRBD2 matches 7 bases. The junction had 8 bases not matched to a gene; V was cut back by 0 bases and J by 5 bases. The CDR3 is 16 residues long. The germline V gene has CDR1 SGDLS and CDR2 YYNGEE. DNA of the CDR3: TGTGCCAGCAGCGTAGGCGGGGGTCCCCTTAACAATGAGCAGTTCTTC. Translated: CASSVGGGPLNNEQFF.

The chain recombines TRBV7-9 with TRBJ2-1, with 14 bases matching TRBD2. CDR1 SEHNR and CDR2 FQNEAQ come from the germline V gene (reference sequence). V lost 2 bases, J lost 7 bases, and 4 bases stayed unmatched. There are 16 residues in the CDR3. CDR3 residues: CASSLRGLAGVNEQFF. As DNA, the CDR3 is TGTGCCAGCAGCTTAAGGGGACTAGCGGGAGTAAATGAGCAGTTCTTC.